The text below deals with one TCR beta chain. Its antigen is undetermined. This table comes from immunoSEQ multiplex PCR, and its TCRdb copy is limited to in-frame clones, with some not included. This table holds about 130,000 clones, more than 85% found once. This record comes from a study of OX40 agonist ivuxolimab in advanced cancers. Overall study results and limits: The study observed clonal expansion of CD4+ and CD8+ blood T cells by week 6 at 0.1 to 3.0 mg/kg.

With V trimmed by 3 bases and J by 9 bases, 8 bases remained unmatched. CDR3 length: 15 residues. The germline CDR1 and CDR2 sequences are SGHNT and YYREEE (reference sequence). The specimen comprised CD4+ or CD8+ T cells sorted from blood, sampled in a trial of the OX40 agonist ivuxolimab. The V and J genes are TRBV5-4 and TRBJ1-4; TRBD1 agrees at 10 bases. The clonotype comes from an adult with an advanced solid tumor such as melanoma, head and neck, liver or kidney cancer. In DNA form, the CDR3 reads TGTGCCAGCAGCTATTCGACAGGGGGCGGGAAAAAACTGTTTTTT. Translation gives CASSYSTGGGKKLFF.